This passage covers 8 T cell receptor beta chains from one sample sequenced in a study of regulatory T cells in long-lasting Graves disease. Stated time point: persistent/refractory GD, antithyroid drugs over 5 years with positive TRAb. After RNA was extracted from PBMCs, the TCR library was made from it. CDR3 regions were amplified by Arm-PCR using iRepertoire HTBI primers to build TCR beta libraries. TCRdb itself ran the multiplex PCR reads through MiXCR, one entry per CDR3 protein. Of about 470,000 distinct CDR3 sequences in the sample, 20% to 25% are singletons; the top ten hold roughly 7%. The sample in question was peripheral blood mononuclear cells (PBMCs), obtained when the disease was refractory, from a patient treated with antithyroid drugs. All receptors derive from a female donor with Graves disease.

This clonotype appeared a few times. The chain's CDR3 is CASSGHSGNTIYF. The CDR3 DNA is TGTGCCAGCAGTGGGCACTCTGGAAACACCATATATTTT. The J gene is TRBJ1-3, the V gene TRBV28, with unresolved D. The CDR3 is 13 amino acids. Germline V gene data show CDR1 as MDHEN and CDR2 as SYDVKM. Trimming took 5 bases from V and 0 from J, leaving 5 bases between them. Full variable domain (outside the CDR3, taken from reference TRBV28 and TRBJ1-3): DVKVTQSSRYLVKRTGEKVFLECVQDMDHENMFWYRQDPGLGLRLIYFSYDVKMKEKGDIPEGYSVSREKKERFSLILESASTNQTSMYLCASSGHSGNTIYFGEGSWLTVV.

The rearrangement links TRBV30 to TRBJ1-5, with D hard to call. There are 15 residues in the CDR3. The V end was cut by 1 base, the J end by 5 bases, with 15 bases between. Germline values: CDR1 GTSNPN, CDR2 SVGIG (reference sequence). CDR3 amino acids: CAWSGGTGQYQPQHF. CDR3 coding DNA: TGTGCCTGGAGTGGAGGCACCGGGCAGTATCAGCCCCAGCATTTT. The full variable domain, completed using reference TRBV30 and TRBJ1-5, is SQTIHQWPATLVQPVGSPLSLECTVEGTSNPNLYWYRQAAGRGLQLLFYSVGIGQISSEVPQNLSASRPQDRQFILSSKKLLLSDSGFYLCAWSGGTGQYQPQHFGDGTRLSIL.

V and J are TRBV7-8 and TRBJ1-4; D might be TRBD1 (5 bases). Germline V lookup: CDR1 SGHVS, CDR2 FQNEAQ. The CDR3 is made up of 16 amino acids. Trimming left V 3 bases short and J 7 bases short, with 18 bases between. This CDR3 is CASSFSLVGAGEKLFF. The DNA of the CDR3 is TGTGCCAGCAGCTTTTCCCTGGTAGGGGCCGGTGAAAAACTGTTTTTT.

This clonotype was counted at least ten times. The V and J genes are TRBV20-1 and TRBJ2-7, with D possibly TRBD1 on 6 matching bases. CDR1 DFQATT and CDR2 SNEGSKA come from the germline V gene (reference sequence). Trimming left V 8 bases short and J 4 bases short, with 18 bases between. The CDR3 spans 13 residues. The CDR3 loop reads CSISQGRVYEQYF. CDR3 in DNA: TGCAGTATAAGCCAGGGGCGGGTGTACGAGCAGTACTTC.

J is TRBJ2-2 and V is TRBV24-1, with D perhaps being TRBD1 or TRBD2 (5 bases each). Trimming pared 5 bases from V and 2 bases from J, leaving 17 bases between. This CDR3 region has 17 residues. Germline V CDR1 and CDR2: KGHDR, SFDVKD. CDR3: CATSARGIAPNTGELFF. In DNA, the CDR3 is TGTGCCACCAGTGCGAGGGGTATTGCGCCAAACACCGGGGAGCTGTTTTTT.

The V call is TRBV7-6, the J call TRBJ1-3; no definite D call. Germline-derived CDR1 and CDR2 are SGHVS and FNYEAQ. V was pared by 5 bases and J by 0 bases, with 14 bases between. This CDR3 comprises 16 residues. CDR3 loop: CASSQQPGSSGNTIYF. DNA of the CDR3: TGTGCCAGCAGCCAACAACCGGGTTCCTCTGGAAACACCATATATTTT.

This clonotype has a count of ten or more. CDR3 sequence reads: CSARLAGARETQYF. CDR3 DNA sequence: TGCAGTGCTAGACTAGCGGGAGCCCGTGAGACCCAGTACTTC. This rearrangement joins TRBV20-1 to TRBJ2-5, with 10 bases matching TRBD2. There are 14 residues in the CDR3. Germline V lookup: CDR1 DFQATT, CDR2 SNEGSKA (reference sequence). Trimming took 2 bases from V and 5 from J; bases not matched to a gene: 5.

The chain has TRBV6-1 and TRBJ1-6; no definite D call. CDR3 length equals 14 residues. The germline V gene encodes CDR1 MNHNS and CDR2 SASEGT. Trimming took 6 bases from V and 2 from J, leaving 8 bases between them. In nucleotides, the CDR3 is TGTGCCAGCAGGGTGATTCCCTATAATTCACCCCTCCACTTT. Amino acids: CASRVIPYNSPLHF.